The T cell receptor beta chain under discussion was sequenced for a study of blood T cells in healthy people across ages. PCR was performed a second time for about 7 to 12 cycles using a sample-barcoded 5' primer and a J-beta primer mix. TCRdb redid the calling of the 5' RACE reads with MiXCR, one entry per CDR3 protein. The sample records about 1.1 million distinct CDR3 sequences, around two fifths being singletons. The ends were cut back, 5 bases at V and 3 bases at J, with 15 bases in the middle. The CDR3 runs to 15 residues. In germline, CDR1 is PRHDT, CDR2 FYEKMQ (reference sequence). This clonotype was recorded only once.

The clonotype comes from a man between 18 and 35 years old in good health. Sequencing was carried out using blood. The J gene is TRBJ2-3, the V gene TRBV13; the D is unclear. Here the CDR3 reads CASSTMGITTDTQYF. The DNA of the CDR3 is TGTGCCAGCAGCACCATGGGCATAACAACAGATACGCAGTATTTT.